This TCR beta chain originates from a study of blood T cell repertoires in COVID-19. Study-wide background: The origin of the acute and convalescent COVID-19 samples was the United States, Italy and Spain.

Allocation to cohorts depended on clinical history reported by the participants. People in the exposed group encountered a COVID-19 case within 2 weeks before entering the study. The CDR3 totals 15 residues. Germline V gene lookup returns CDR1 LNHNV and CDR2 YYDKDF (reference sequence). V was pared by 0 bases and J by 4 bases, with 13 bases between. Methods used by the authors: Nucleated cell counts were estimated from reference gene primer amplification. TCRdb's table, derived via immunoSEQ multiplex PCR, lists solely in-frame clones and lacks some. V and J calls plus clone size are reproduced from that table; the DNA served to infer D and trimming. Seen here are 430,000 or so clones, approximately 90% observed once, and the top ten hold 1.4% to 1.5%.

The origin of this receptor is a woman between 18 and 29 years old who had been exposed to COVID-19. Sample: PBMCs or T cells enriched from blood (not recorded which). The V gene is TRBV15, the J gene TRBJ2-7, with a tentative D call TRBD1 (5 bases). CDR3 amino acids: CATSRDRQGVYEQYF. The CDR3 DNA follows: TGTGCCACCAGCAGAGATCGGCAGGGCGTATACGAGCAGTACTTC.